Listed below are T cell receptor beta chains from one sample, sequenced in a study of tumor-infiltrating lymphocytes in oesophageal squamous cell carcinoma. From the PCR reads, TCRdb called clonotypes with MiXCR, one entry per CDR3 protein. This sample carries around 20,000 distinct CDR3 sequences, over 40% of them seen once, and the ten largest clones take about 28%. Sequenced input: esophageal tumor tissue. These receptors came from a male donor with esophageal squamous cell carcinoma. Each CDR3 is given with its conserved first and last residue. Fields, in order: CDR3 length, V gene, D gene, clone size, J gene, CDR3 protein, CDR3 DNA. D genes are given only for firm matches. The size of a clone is reported for some rows only, either as once, few or many, or as a class for expanded clones.

CDR3 length: 15
V gene: TRBV9
D gene: TRBD1
clone size: few
J gene: TRBJ1-4
CDR3 protein: CASSAQGATNEKLFF
CDR3 DNA: TGTGCCAGCAGCGCACAGGGGGCAACTAATGAAAAACTGTTTTTT

CDR3 length: 13
V gene: TRBV6-5
D gene: TRBD1
clone size: .
J gene: TRBJ2-5
CDR3 protein: CASIRWDSNEAFF
CDR3 DNA: TGTGCCAGCATTCGGTGGGACAGTAATGAAGCTTTCTTC

CDR3 length: 17
V gene: TRBV12-3/TRBV12-4
D gene: .
clone size: .
J gene: TRBJ1-4
CDR3 protein: CASSWGRELATNEKLFF
CDR3 DNA: TGTGCCAGCAGTTGGGGCAGGGAACTTGCAACTAATGAAAAACTGTTTTTT

CDR3 length: 19
V gene: TRBV7-2
D gene: TRBD2
clone size: .
J gene: TRBJ2-1
CDR3 protein: CASSLAVLAGGDAYNEQFF
CDR3 DNA: TGTGCCAGCAGCTTAGCCGTACTAGCGGGAGGTGACGCCTACAATGAGCAGTTCTTC

CDR3 length: 13
V gene: TRBV7-9
D gene: .
clone size: few
J gene: TRBJ2-5
CDR3 protein: CASSLMPDGPQYF
CDR3 DNA: TGTGCCAGCAGCTTAATGCCCGATGGGCCCCAGTACTTC

CDR3 length: 14
V gene: TRBV7-2
D gene: TRBD2
clone size: .
J gene: TRBJ2-1
CDR3 protein: CASSRGGRSYEQFF
CDR3 DNA: TGTGCCAGCAGCCGCGGGGGGAGGTCCTACGAGCAGTTCTTC

CDR3 length: 16
V gene: TRBV7-2
D gene: TRBD2
clone size: .
J gene: TRBJ2-1
CDR3 protein: CASRNSGRATYNEQFF
CDR3 DNA: TGTGCCAGCAGGAATAGCGGGAGGGCCACGTACAATGAGCAGTTCTTC

CDR3 length: 13
V gene: TRBV10-3
D gene: TRBD1
clone size: many
J gene: TRBJ1-2
CDR3 protein: CAIRDRANYGYTF
CDR3 DNA: TGTGCCATCAGGGACAGGGCTAACTATGGCTACACCTTC

CDR3 length: 15
V gene: TRBV7-9
D gene: .
clone size: many
J gene: TRBJ2-7
CDR3 protein: CASSLPGHLTYEQYF
CDR3 DNA: TGTGCCAGCAGCTTACCGGGACACCTAACCTACGAGCAGTACTTC

CDR3 length: 14
V gene: TRBV7-2
D gene: .
clone size: .
J gene: TRBJ2-5
CDR3 protein: CASSLATSINEQYF
CDR3 DNA: TGTGCCAGCAGCTTAGCCACTAGCATAAATGAGCAGTACTTC

CDR3 length: 12
V gene: TRBV20-1
D gene: .
clone size: .
J gene: TRBJ2-3
CDR3 protein: CSASGSTDTQYF
CDR3 DNA: TGCAGTGCTAGCGGGAGCACAGATACGCAGTATTTT

CDR3 length: 16
V gene: TRBV7-2
D gene: TRBD2
clone size: .
J gene: TRBJ2-5
CDR3 protein: CASSFLAGRGANEQYF
CDR3 DNA: TGTGCCAGCAGCTTCCTAGCGGGCCGTGGGGCCAATGAGCAGTACTTC

CDR3 length: 15
V gene: TRBV7-3
D gene: .
clone size: .
J gene: TRBJ2-7
CDR3 protein: CASSLGGPKDYEQYF
CDR3 DNA: TGTGCCAGCAGCTTAGGGGGTCCGAAGGACTACGAGCAGTACTTC

CDR3 length: 18
V gene: TRBV18
D gene: TRBD2
clone size: once
J gene: TRBJ2-3
CDR3 protein: CASSPGTSGGARTDTQYF
CDR3 DNA: TGTGCCAGCTCACCCGGGACTAGCGGGGGGGCGAGGACAGATACGCAGTATTTT

CDR3 length: 13
V gene: TRBV11-2
D gene: .
clone size: medium-sized
J gene: TRBJ2-7
CDR3 protein: CASSLERLLEQYF
CDR3 DNA: TGTGCCAGCAGCTTAGAGCGCCTTCTCGAGCAGTACTTC

CDR3 length: 15
V gene: TRBV12-3/TRBV12-4
D gene: TRBD2
clone size: .
J gene: TRBJ2-5
CDR3 protein: CASRLLAGVGETQYF
CDR3 DNA: TGTGCCAGCAGGTTACTAGCGGGAGTGGGAGAGACCCAGTACTTC

CDR3 length: 12
V gene: TRBV6-5
D gene: .
clone size: .
J gene: TRBJ1-1
CDR3 protein: CASSYSGVSAFF
CDR3 DNA: TGTGCCAGCAGCTATTCAGGGGTGTCAGCTTTCTTT

CDR3 length: 13
V gene: TRBV6-1
D gene: .
clone size: .
J gene: TRBJ2-6
CDR3 protein: CASRLSGANVLTF
CDR3 DNA: TGTGCCAGCAGGCTCTCTGGGGCCAACGTCCTGACTTTC

CDR3 length: 15
V gene: TRBV7-6
D gene: .
clone size: .
J gene: TRBJ2-1
CDR3 protein: CASSKTETNRNEQFF
CDR3 DNA: TGTGCCAGCAGCAAGACAGAAACTAATAGGAATGAGCAGTTCTTC

CDR3 length: 17
V gene: TRBV2
D gene: .
clone size: many
J gene: TRBJ2-1
CDR3 protein: CASSEGGGRELSNEQFF
CDR3 DNA: TGTGCCAGCAGTGAAGGGGGGGGGCGGGAGTTAAGCAATGAGCAGTTCTTC

CDR3 length: 13
V gene: TRBV28
D gene: .
clone size: .
J gene: TRBJ1-2
CDR3 protein: CASSLYSPVGYTF
CDR3 DNA: TGTGCCAGCAGTTTATACAGTCCGGTAGGCTACACCTTC

CDR3 length: 16
V gene: TRBV7-9
D gene: TRBD2
clone size: .
J gene: TRBJ2-1
CDR3 protein: CASSLVTSGRYNEQFF
CDR3 DNA: TGTGCCAGCAGCTTAGTAACTAGCGGGAGGTACAATGAGCAGTTCTTC

CDR3 length: 15
V gene: TRBV24-1
D gene: .
clone size: .
J gene: TRBJ2-5
CDR3 protein: CATSDWGASVETQYF
CDR3 DNA: TGTGCCACCAGTGATTGGGGGGCGTCGGTGGAGACCCAGTACTTC

CDR3 length: 15
V gene: TRBV12-3/TRBV12-4
D gene: TRBD2
clone size: .
J gene: TRBJ2-3
CDR3 protein: CASSLRLAGDDTQYF
CDR3 DNA: TGTGCCAGCAGTTTAAGACTAGCGGGAGACGATACGCAGTATTTT

CDR3 length: 17
V gene: TRBV11-2
D gene: .
clone size: medium-sized
J gene: TRBJ2-1
CDR3 protein: CASSLKGGGDKTNEQFF
CDR3 DNA: TGTGCCAGCAGCTTAAAGGGGGGGGGTGATAAGACGAATGAGCAGTTCTTC

CDR3 length: 15
V gene: TRBV11-2
D gene: TRBD1
clone size: .
J gene: TRBJ1-2
CDR3 protein: CASSSTGGFNYGYTF
CDR3 DNA: TGTGCCAGCAGCTCTACAGGGGGTTTCAACTATGGCTACACCTTC

CDR3 length: 18
V gene: TRBV25-1
D gene: TRBD2
clone size: .
J gene: TRBJ2-3
CDR3 protein: CASSEPGLAGGSTDTQYF
CDR3 DNA: TGTGCCAGCAGTGAGCCGGGACTAGCGGGAGGAAGCACAGATACGCAGTATTTT

CDR3 length: 16
V gene: TRBV7-2
D gene: .
clone size: .
J gene: TRBJ2-7
CDR3 protein: CASSLGSGTKPYEQYF
CDR3 DNA: TGTGCCAGCAGCTTAGGAAGCGGGACAAAACCGTACGAGCAGTACTTC

CDR3 length: 13
V gene: TRBV6-1
D gene: TRBD2
clone size: few
J gene: TRBJ2-5
CDR3 protein: CASSDSGRETQYF
CDR3 DNA: TGTGCCAGCAGTGATAGCGGGCGAGAGACCCAGTACTTC

CDR3 length: 17
V gene: TRBV19
D gene: TRBD1
clone size: many
J gene: TRBJ2-6
CDR3 protein: CASSPKLTGFGANVLTF
CDR3 DNA: TGTGCCAGTAGCCCTAAACTGACAGGGTTCGGGGCCAACGTCCTGACTTTC

CDR3 length: 13
V gene: TRBV7-9
D gene: .
clone size: .
J gene: TRBJ2-3
CDR3 protein: CASRVKSTDTQYF
CDR3 DNA: TGTGCCAGCAGGGTGAAGAGCACAGATACGCAGTATTTT

CDR3 length: 15
V gene: TRBV6-1
D gene: .
clone size: many
J gene: TRBJ2-7
CDR3 protein: CASSSQGGPSYEQYF
CDR3 DNA: TGTGCCAGCAGTTCTCAGGGGGGGCCCTCCTACGAGCAGTACTTC

CDR3 length: 14
V gene: TRBV6-1
D gene: TRBD1
clone size: many
J gene: TRBJ2-5
CDR3 protein: CASSLDRVRETQYF
CDR3 DNA: TGTGCCAGCAGCCTCGACAGGGTACGCGAGACCCAGTACTTC

CDR3 length: 17
V gene: TRBV7-8
D gene: .
clone size: .
J gene: TRBJ2-6
CDR3 protein: CASSLDKGNSGANVLTF
CDR3 DNA: TGTGCCAGCAGCTTAGACAAGGGAAACTCTGGGGCCAACGTCCTGACTTTC

CDR3 length: 17
V gene: TRBV7-3
D gene: TRBD2
clone size: .
J gene: TRBJ2-3
CDR3 protein: CASSLQRLAGGPDTQYF
CDR3 DNA: TGTGCCAGCAGCTTACAGCGACTAGCGGGGGGGCCAGATACGCAGTATTTT

CDR3 length: 15
V gene: TRBV4-1
D gene: TRBD1
clone size: .
J gene: TRBJ2-7
CDR3 protein: CASSPDGRGPLEQYF
CDR3 DNA: TGCGCCAGCAGCCCGGACGGCAGGGGGCCCCTCGAGCAGTACTTC

CDR3 length: 14
V gene: TRBV7-2
D gene: .
clone size: few
J gene: TRBJ2-7
CDR3 protein: CASSLGASSGEQYF
CDR3 DNA: TGTGCCAGCAGCTTAGGCGCTAGTTCCGGCGAGCAGTACTTC

CDR3 length: 16
V gene: TRBV6-1
D gene: .
clone size: once
J gene: TRBJ1-5
CDR3 protein: CASSEDPPRPGQPQHF
CDR3 DNA: TGTGCCAGCAGTGAGGATCCGCCCCGGCCAGGTCAGCCCCAGCATTTT

CDR3 length: 15
V gene: TRBV24-1
D gene: TRBD2
clone size: many
J gene: TRBJ2-7
CDR3 protein: CATSDPSGGSYEQYF
CDR3 DNA: TGTGCCACCAGTGATCCTAGCGGGGGCTCCTACGAGCAGTACTTC

CDR3 length: 16
V gene: TRBV27
D gene: .
clone size: many
J gene: TRBJ1-6
CDR3 protein: CASRSGVNSYNSPLHF
CDR3 DNA: TGTGCCAGCCGGTCAGGGGTAAACTCCTATAATTCACCCCTCCACTTT